Shown below are 3 T cell receptor beta chains from a single sample sequenced in a study of blood T cell repertoires in COVID-19. TCRdb keeps only in-frame clones here, not all; method: immunoSEQ multiplex PCR. The table lists approximately 170,000 clones, over 75% of them singletons. The sequenced sample consisted of peripheral blood. These receptors came from a man aged 80 or over with COVID-19, enrolled during active disease.

This clone came up once. This rearrangement joins TRBV6-6 to TRBJ1-2; 7 nucleotides agree with TRBD1. CDR1 and CDR2 from the germline V gene are MNHNY and SVGAGI (reference sequence). Unmatched junction bases numbered 7, after V lost 5 bases and J lost 4 bases. The CDR3 runs to 14 residues. The DNA for the CDR3 is TGTGCCAGCAGTCCCCCCCAGGGGGTCTATGGCTACACCTTC. It yields the protein CASSPPQGVYGYTF.

This clone qualifies as medium-sized (0.01 to 0.1%). The rearrangement joins TRBV19 to TRBJ2-1, with unresolved D. V lost 3 bases and J 6 bases, leaving 9 bases between the germline ends. Germline V gives CDR1 LNHDA, CDR2 SQIVND (reference sequence). This CDR3 spans 13 amino acids. CDR3 sequence reads: CASSIAGFNEQFF. DNA for the CDR3: TGTGCCAGTAGTATTGCAGGTTTCAATGAGCAGTTCTTC.

J is TRBJ1-1 and V is TRBV6-2 or TRBV6-3; tentatively, D is TRBD1 (6 bases). There are 15 residues in the CDR3. Trimming pared 4 bases from V and 1 base from J, leaving 13 bases between. Per germline, CDR1 MNHEY and CDR2 SVGEGT. CDR3 nucleotides: TGTGCCAGCAGTTCGGGGGGGGCAGGGAACACTGAAGCTTTCTTT. This codes for CASSSGGAGNTEAFF.